These 22 T cell receptor beta chains were sequenced from one sample in a study of human T cells and chemical hapten exposure. Specified time point: patch test 3, about 24 weeks after DPC sensitization. Treatment defined: therapeutic diphenylcyclopropenone sensitization with weekly scalp DPC. One entry per CDR3 protein results from TCRdb running MiXCR on the RACE reads. The table lists 150,000 to 200,000 distinct CDR3 sequences, 25% to 30% of them singletons. The sequencing used whole blood, collected in connection with sensitization to the hapten diphenylcyclopropenone (DPC). The receptors shown here come from a woman aged 18-35 years with alopecia areata. Some clones in this sample may be carry-over from other donors' samples.

This rearrangement joins TRBV6-1 to TRBJ1-4, with a possible D match to TRBD1 (5 bases). Trimming took off 7 bases at V and 7 bases at J, with 13 bases between the two ends. Germline lookup yields CDR1 MNHNS and CDR2 SASEGT. The CDR3 contains 13 residues. The CDR3 reads CASKEGLIEKLFF. CDR3 DNA sequence: TGTGCCAGCAAGGAGGGGCTGATTGAAAAACTGTTTTTT.

This clonotype showed up just a few times. This rearrangement joins TRBV9 to TRBJ2-5, with TRBD1 as a possible D gene (6 bases). The V gene's germline CDR1 is SGDLS and CDR2 YYNGEE. V shed 3 bases and J shed 4 bases, with 16 bases lying between them. The length of the CDR3 is 15 residues. CDR3 region: CASSAPGARGETQYF. DNA of the CDR3: TGTGCCAGCAGCGCCCCCGGGGCCAGGGGAGAGACCCAGTACTTC.

This clonotype appeared a few times. The CDR3 region has the DNA TGTGCCAGCAGCAGTCCCCAGGAAAAGGGGGCCACTACAGATACGCAGTATTTT. It is translated as CASSSPQEKGATTDTQYF. The chain uses TRBV21-1 and TRBJ2-3; no DNA check was done on the table's D call, TRBD1. TRBV21-1 represents a pseudogene. CDR3 length: 18 amino acids.

This clonotype showed up just a few times. V gene TRBV7-3 combines with J gene TRBJ2-7; D unresolved. The CDR3 loop spans 12 amino acids. From germline, CDR1 is SGHTA and CDR2 FQGTGA. The V end was cut by 2 bases, the J end by 6 bases, with 8 bases between. For the CDR3, the DNA is TGTGCCAGCAGCTTACTTCTCGCCGAGCAGTACTTC. Its translation is CASSLLLAEQYF.

A few counts support this clonotype. The V call is TRBV29-1, the J call TRBJ2-2; D may be TRBD1 (5 bases). This CDR3 comprises 14 residues. CDR1 is SQVTM and CDR2 is ANQGSEA in the germline V gene. Trimming shortened V by 7 bases and J by 6 bases, and 18 bases separated the two germline ends. The DNA of the CDR3 is TGCAGCGCGGCAGGGCGTTTAAGGGCCGGGGAGCTGTTTTTT. It is translated as CSAAGRLRAGELFF.

The chain links TRBV4-1 to TRBJ1-1; possibly TRBD1 for D (5 bases). The V gene's germline CDR1 is MGHRA and CDR2 YSYEKL. V lost 1 base to trimming and J lost 1 base, with 10 bases between them. CDR3 length equals 15 residues. CDR3 residues: CASSQVGGGNTEAFF. CDR3 bases: TGCGCCAGCAGCCAAGTTGGCGGGGGGAACACTGAAGCTTTCTTT.

The chain uses TRBV7-8 and TRBJ2-1, with TRBD1 as a possible D gene (5 bases). V was trimmed by 0 bases and J by 5 bases, leaving 5 bases between them. The germline gives CDR1 SGHVS, CDR2 FQNEAQ. The CDR3 has 13 amino acids. CDR3 sequence (DNA): TGTGCCAGCAGCTTAGCCAGGGACAATGAGCAGTTCTTC. Translating gives CASSLARDNEQFF.

The chain employs TRBV4-1 and TRBJ2-3; TRBD2 matches at 13 bases. V shed 0 bases, J shed 2 bases, and the junction held 17 bases outside the gene matches. The CDR3 consists of 22 residues. Looked up from germline, CDR1 is MGHRA and CDR2 is YSYEKL. CDR3 DNA: TGCGCCAGCAGCCAAGATTCAGGGTCCACCGGGGGACTAGCGGGATACACAGATACGCAGTATTTT. This gives the protein CASSQDSGSTGGLAGYTDTQYF.

The chain recombines TRBV12-3 or TRBV12-4 with TRBJ2-7, with TRBD2 matching 8 bases. The CDR3 length is 13 residues. CDR3 protein: CASSGGVNYEQYF. The CDR3 bases are TGTGCTTCCTCCGGGGGGGTCAACTACGAGCAGTACTTC.

This clonotype has a count of ten or more. This rearrangement joins TRBV6-2 or TRBV6-3 to TRBJ2-3, with no clear D. V gave up 0 bases and J gave up 5 bases, with 6 bases separating them. The CDR3 is made up of 13 amino acids. Per germline, CDR1 MNHEY and CDR2 SVGEGT. CDR3 sequence (DNA): TGTGCCAGCAGTTACTCTTCGGTAGATACGCAGTATTTT. This gives the protein CASSYSSVDTQYF.

The chain combines TRBV4-2 with TRBJ1-2; D perhaps matches TRBD1 (5 bases). This CDR3 comprises 14 residues. In germline, CDR1 is LGHNA, CDR2 YNFKEQ. Between the trimmed V and J ends, which lost 2 bases and 8 bases, there was a span of 15 bases. CDR3: CASSQQRRGEGYTF. For the CDR3, the DNA is TGTGCCAGCAGCCAACAAAGACGGGGGGAAGGCTACACCTTC.

The chain carries TRBV9 and TRBJ1-6; TRBD1 matches 9 bases. The trim removed 0 bases at V and 10 bases at J, leaving 5 bases unmatched. From germline, CDR1 is SGDLS and CDR2 YYNGEE. This CDR3 is built from 15 residues. In nucleotides, the CDR3 is TGTGCCAGCAGCGTAGTTGGGACAGGGTTATCACCCCTCCACTTT. Encoded protein: CASSVVGTGLSPLHF. The full variable domain, in which reference TRBV9 and TRBJ1-6 provide the parts outside the CDR3, is DSGVTQTPKHLITATGQRVTLRCSPRSGDLSVYWYQQSLDQGLQFLIQYYNGEERAKGNILERFSAQQFPDLHSELNLSSLELGDSALYFCASSVVGTGLSPLHFGNGTRLTVT.

The rearrangement uses TRBV4-2 and TRBJ1-1, with D perhaps matching TRBD1 (5 bases). The CDR3 runs 14 residues. Per the germline V gene, CDR1 is LGHNA and CDR2 is YNFKEQ. The V and J ends lost 1 base and 6 bases respectively, with 12 bases between them. The CDR3 protein is CASSQAQGIAEAFF. CDR3 DNA: TGTGCCAGCAGCCAAGCTCAGGGTATTGCTGAAGCTTTCTTT.

V gene TRBV3-1 combines with J gene TRBJ1-1; D gene unclear. There are 14 residues in the CDR3. Trimming stripped 1 base from V and 1 base from J, with 7 bases between. Germline CDR1 reads LGHDT; CDR2 reads YNNKEL (reference sequence). The CDR3 DNA reads TGTGCCAGCAGCCAAGGTCTCGGGAACACTGAAGCTTTCTTT. Its translation is CASSQGLGNTEAFF. Together with reference TRBV3-1 and TRBJ1-1, the CDR3 gives the full variable domain: DTAVSQTPKYLVTQMGNDKSIKCEQNLGHDTMYWYKQDSKKFLKIMFSYNNKELIINETVPNRFSPKSPDKAHLNLHINSLELGDSAVYFCASSQGLGNTEAFFGQGTRLTVV.

The chain recombines TRBV7-9 with TRBJ2-3; the D is unclear. Trimming removed 5 bases at V and 2 bases at J, with 8 bases between. Per germline, CDR1 SEHNR and CDR2 FQNEAQ (reference sequence). There are 13 residues in the CDR3. The DNA of the CDR3 is TGTGCCAGCAGCAGATCCAACACAGATACGCAGTATTTT. The encoded protein is CASSRSNTDTQYF.

The rearrangement uses TRBV20-1 and TRBJ2-2; TRBD1 might be the D (5 bases). This CDR3 has 13 amino acids. Trimming pared 2 bases from V and 4 bases from J, leaving 8 bases between. Germline-derived CDR1 and CDR2 are DFQATT and SNEGSKA (reference sequence). DNA for the CDR3: TGCAGTGCTAGACCGGACACCACCGGGGAGCTGTTTTTT. It translates to CSARPDTTGELFF.

The rearrangement joins TRBV10-3 to TRBJ2-2; a weak D match, TRBD2 (5 bases). The CDR3 runs to 16 residues. Germline lookup yields CDR1 ENHRY and CDR2 SYGVKD. Trimming removed 3 bases at V and 1 base at J, with 12 bases between. This CDR3 reads CAISERFAGNTGELFF. DNA of the CDR3: TGTGCCATCAGTGAAAGGTTCGCGGGGAACACCGGGGAGCTGTTTTTT.

This rearrangement joins TRBV28 to TRBJ2-1; D ambiguous. The CDR3 sequence is 16 residues long. The germline gives CDR1 MDHEN, CDR2 SYDVKM. V shed 2 bases and J shed 6 bases, with 17 bases lying between them. The CDR3 DNA is TGTGCCAGCAGTTTAAAGGCTAGTCCACCATCCAATGAGCAGTTCTTC. This sequence encodes CASSLKASPPSNEQFF.

The DNA for the CDR3 is TGTGCCAGCTCACCACCAATCGGCGGGGGGGCCCTTGAGCAGTTCTTC. Protein sequence: CASSPPIGGGALEQFF. The chain joins TRBV18 to TRBJ2-1, with TRBD2 identical over 9 bases. This CDR3 contains 16 residues. The ends lost 0 bases at V and 9 bases at J; junction bases unmatched: 9. Germline V gene sequence: CDR1 KGHSH, CDR2 LQKENI. Full variable domain (missing parts from reference TRBV18 and TRBJ2-1): NAGVMQNPRHLVRRRGQEARLRCSPMKGHSHVYWYRQLPEEGLKFMVYLQKENIIDESGMPKERFSAEFPKEGPSILRIQQVVRGDSAAYFCASSPPIGGGALEQFFGPGTRLTVL.

The V gene is TRBV29-1, the J gene TRBJ2-1; 7 bases fit TRBD1. Losses at the gene ends were 4 bases for V and 8 bases for J; bases not matched to a gene: 5. The CDR3 loop spans 12 amino acids. Germline assignment: CDR1 SQVTM and CDR2 ANQGSEA. CDR3 sequence: CSVVQGLDEQFF. The CDR3 bases are TGCAGCGTTGTACAGGGGCTGGATGAGCAGTTCTTC.

This clonotype turned up a few times. This rearrangement joins TRBV11-2 to TRBJ2-7; possibly TRBD2 for D (6 bases). Deletions cut 5 bases from V and 3 bases from J, with 14 bases between. The CDR3 length is 14 residues. Germline V lookup: CDR1 SGHAT, CDR2 FQNNGV. The CDR3 region has the DNA TGTGCCAGCAGCCGGGGGACTTTCGGCTACGAGCAGTACTTC. It codes for CASSRGTFGYEQYF.

The rearrangement joins TRBV4-2 to TRBJ1-1; D is ambiguous. The CDR3 has 13 amino acids. CDR1 and CDR2 from the germline V gene are LGHNA and YNFKEQ. Between the trimmed V and J ends, which lost 2 bases and 5 bases, there was a span of 9 bases. CDR3 DNA: TGTGCCAGCAGCCAATCTGTGGGTACTGAAGCTTTCTTT. It codes for CASSQSVGTEAFF.